This T cell receptor beta chain stems from a study of beta chain features in type 1 diabetes. Every bit of the isolated RNA underwent reverse transcription, so sequencing read expressed TCRB transcripts. TCRdb's copy holds only in-frame clones and misses some; the assay was immunoSEQ multiplex PCR. Of about 370,000 clones in the sample, more than 13% were seen once. Each population that was sorted was more than 98% pure. The CDR3 has 14 residues. V dropped 5 bases and J dropped 3; count of bases not matched to a gene: 5. CDR1 is SGHRS and CDR2 is YFSETQ in the germline V gene. This chain joins TRBV5-1 and TRBJ2-7, with 10 positions matching TRBD1. The source material was naive CD4+ T cells from blood. This receptor was identified in a woman between 18 and 29 years old in good health. This CDR3 reads CASSRGQGVYEQYF. CDR3 sequence (DNA): TGCGCCAGCAGTAGAGGACAGGGGGTCTACGAGCAGTACTTC.